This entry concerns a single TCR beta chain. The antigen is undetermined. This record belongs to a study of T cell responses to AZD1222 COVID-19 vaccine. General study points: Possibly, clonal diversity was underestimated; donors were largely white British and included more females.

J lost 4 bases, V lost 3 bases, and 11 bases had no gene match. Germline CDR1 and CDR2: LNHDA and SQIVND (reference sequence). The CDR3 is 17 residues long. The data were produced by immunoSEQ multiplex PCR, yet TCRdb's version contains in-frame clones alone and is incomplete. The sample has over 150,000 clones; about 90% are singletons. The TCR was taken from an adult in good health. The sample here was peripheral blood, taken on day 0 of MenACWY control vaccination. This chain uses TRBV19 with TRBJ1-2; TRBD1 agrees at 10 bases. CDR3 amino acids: CASSIFRTGGAPYGYTF. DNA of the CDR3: TGTGCCAGTAGTATTTTCCGGACAGGGGGAGCACCCTATGGCTACACCTTC.